These 3 T cell receptor beta chains came from one sample sequenced in a study of neurological immune-mediated disorders. TCRdb itself ran the 5' RACE reads through MiXCR, one entry per CDR3 protein. Of 45,000 to 55,000 distinct CDR3 sequences listed, over 3% are singletons. The sequencing input was PBMCs. The receptors derive from a man aged 35 to 55 with multiple sclerosis.

This clonotype showed up many times. The chain is built from TRBV15 and TRBJ1-1, with D possibly being TRBD1 (6 bases). Trimming pared 0 bases from V and 3 bases from J, leaving 14 bases between. From germline, CDR1 is LNHNV and CDR2 YYDKDF (reference sequence). The CDR3 extends over 16 amino acids. DNA for the CDR3: TGTGCCACCAGCAGAGATTCCTGGACAGCCTACACTGAAGCTTTCTTT. Translation: CATSRDSWTAYTEAFF.

This clonotype was counted many times. The V call is TRBV6-5, the J call TRBJ2-4; D may match TRBD1 or TRBD2 (7 bases each). The ends were cut back, 6 bases at V and 6 bases at J, with 18 bases in the middle. The CDR3 spans 15 residues. Germline CDR1 MNHEY, CDR2 SVGAGI. CDR3 sequence reads: CASSTKQGRGNIQYF. In DNA form, the CDR3 reads TGTGCCAGCAGCACGAAACAGGGGAGGGGAAACATTCAGTACTTC.

This clonotype was seen ten or more times. J is TRBJ2-6 and V is TRBV25-1; TRBD1 is a possible D gene (5 bases). The germline V and J ends were trimmed by 0 bases and 0 bases, with 6 bases remaining between them. Germline V gene sequence: CDR1 MGHDK, CDR2 SYGVNS. The CDR3 consists of 16 residues. The CDR3 bases are TGTGCCAGCAGTGAATATCAGGGCTCTGGGGCCAACGTCCTGACTTTC. Protein sequence: CASSEYQGSGANVLTF.